This T cell receptor beta chain was sequenced in a study of T-cell memory formation after mild COVID-19. TCRdb re-analysed the 5' RACE reads in MiXCR, keeping a single row per CDR3 protein. The data show around 110,000 distinct CDR3 sequences, around 15% seen once. About this clonotype itself: Antigen: not known.

Study results and caveats: Proof of SARS-CoV-2 specificity was absent for the second-wave clones that crested on day 37. The study found balanced CD4/CD8 in clones contracting day 15 to 85 and a CD4+ lean in later expanders.

The V gene lost 1 base and the J gene lost 6 bases, with 16 bases spanning the gap. Looked up from germline, CDR1 is SGHRS and CDR2 is YFSETQ. CDR3 length: 15 amino acids. The chain has TRBV5-1 and TRBJ1-1; tentative D call: TRBD1 (5 bases). Sample: PBMCs or a T cell subset sorted from them (not recorded which). This clonotype originated in a young man who had mild COVID-19 (a few samples of this study predate the infection). Cell type and time point are not known. Here the CDR3 DNA reads TGCGCCAGCAGCTTGAAGGAGGGGTCCAGGCCTGAAGCTTTCTTT. It translates to CASSLKEGSRPEAFF.